This entry lists 18 T cell receptor beta chains sequenced from one sample in a study of shared clonotypes between healthy human individuals. The data were produced by immunoSEQ multiplex PCR, yet TCRdb's version contains in-frame clones alone and is incomplete. The sample gives approximately 840,000 clones, around 96% of which show up once; 0.2% to 0.25% is in the top ten. The naive CD8 fraction comprised CD45RO-negative cells positively selected for CCR7 and excluded terminally differentiated effector memory CD45RA+ cells. The sample consisted of naive CD8+ T cells sorted from blood. The receptors here all came from a man younger than 40 in good health.

The rearrangement links TRBV15 to TRBJ1-5; TRBD1 is a possible D gene (5 bases). Germline V gene data show CDR1 as LNHNV and CDR2 as YYDKDF (reference sequence). Trimming stripped 3 bases from V and 10 bases from J, with 19 bases between. CDR3 length: 15 amino acids. CDR3 loop: CATSSHLGGNLPQHF. For the CDR3, the DNA is TGTGCCACCAGCAGCCACCTCGGGGGTAACTTACCCCAGCATTTT. The complete variable domain, with remaining parts taken from reference TRBV15 and TRBJ1-5, reads DAMVIQNPRYQVTQFGKPVTLSCSQTLNHNVMYWYQQKSSQAPKLLFHYYDKDFNNEADTPDNFQSRRPNTSFCFLDIRSPGLGDTAMYLCATSSHLGGNLPQHFGDGTRLSIL.

A note on this clone: Other nucleotide sequences in the sample specify the same CDR3. The V and J genes are TRBV7-9 and TRBJ2-1, with no clear D. The V gene lost 2 bases and the J gene lost 0 bases, with 2 bases spanning the gap. This CDR3 has 13 residues. Germline CDR1 reads SEHNR; CDR2 reads FQNEAQ (reference sequence). In nucleotides, the CDR3 is TGTGCCAGCAGCTTAAGCTCCTACAATGAGCAGTTCTTC. This gives the protein CASSLSSYNEQFF.

The genes are TRBV4-3 and TRBJ2-5, with 8 bases that match TRBD1. J lost 3 bases, V lost 0 bases, and 12 bases had no gene match. This CDR3 is built from 18 residues. Per germline, CDR1 LGHNA and CDR2 YSLEER. CDR3 sequence reads: CASSQDLVRVDREETQYF. CDR3 nucleotides: TGCGCCAGCAGCCAAGATTTAGTACGAGTGGACAGGGAAGAGACCCAGTACTTC.

About this clone itself: The sample contains more than one DNA sequence encoding this CDR3. This rearrangement joins TRBV7-9 to TRBJ2-7, with a possible D match to TRBD2 (6 bases). CDR3 length: 15 residues. Trimming cost V 5 bases and J 2 bases, with 16 bases left between them. CDR1 SEHNR and CDR2 FQNEAQ come from the germline V gene (reference sequence). CDR3 sequence reads: CASSPRGSGTYEQYF. The DNA for the CDR3 is TGTGCCAGCAGCCCGAGGGGTAGCGGAACCTACGAGCAGTACTTC.

The chain employs TRBV2 and TRBJ1-1; unclear D gene. Germline assignment: CDR1 SNHLY and CDR2 FYNNEI. V shed 3 bases and J shed 3 bases, with 5 bases lying between them. CDR3 length: 12 residues. CDR3 residues: CASSEYDTEAFF. DNA of the CDR3: TGTGCCAGCAGTGAGTATGACACTGAAGCTTTCTTT.

V is TRBV7-2 and J is TRBJ2-7; TRBD1 matches 10 bases. The CDR3 contains 15 residues. Germline CDR1 and CDR2: SGHTA and FQGNSA. Germline trimming cut 5 bases from V and 3 bases from J; bases unmatched to any gene: 7. CDR3 sequence reads: CASSRTGGGYYEQYF. The CDR3 DNA sequence: TGTGCCAGCAGCCGGACAGGGGGAGGTTACTACGAGCAGTACTTC.

DNA of the CDR3: TGTGCCAGCAGCTTCGGGACTAGAGAGACCCAGTACTTC. The encoded protein is CASSFGTRETQYF. The chain links TRBV13 to TRBJ2-5; TRBD2 matches 8 bases. This CDR3 region has 13 residues. Germline CDR1 is PRHDT and CDR2 is FYEKMQ (reference sequence). With 3 bases clipped from V and 4 bases from J, the junction kept 1 base outside the gene matches. Full variable domain (remainder filled in from reference TRBV13 and TRBJ2-5): AAGVIQSPRHLIKEKRETATLKCYPIPRHDTVYWYQQGPGQDPQFLISFYEKMQSDKGSIPDRFSAQQFSDYHSELNMSSLELGDSALYFCASSFGTRETQYFGPGTRLLVL.

This clone was observed a single time. For the CDR3, the DNA is TGTGCCAGCAGTTTATTGGGACTAGCGGGAGAATACAATGAGCAGTTCTTC. As protein: CASSLLGLAGEYNEQFF. This chain connects TRBV27 to TRBJ2-1, with 14 bases aligning to TRBD2. V shed 1 base, J shed 4 bases, and the junction held 3 bases outside the gene matches. The CDR3 runs 17 residues. The germline CDR1 and CDR2 sequences are MNHEY and SMNVEV (reference sequence).

The chain combines TRBV11-2 with TRBJ2-1; 8 bases are shared with TRBD1. The germline gives CDR1 SGHAT, CDR2 FQNNGV. After removal of 4 bases from V and 4 bases from J, the junction contained 6 bases not matched to a gene. The CDR3 totals 15 residues. CDR3: CASSSPGQEYNEQFF. CDR3 DNA: TGTGCCAGCAGCTCGCCGGGACAGGAATACAATGAGCAGTTCTTC.

The chain combines TRBV7-9 with TRBJ2-7; D uncertain. Trimming left V 5 bases short and J 4 bases short, with 6 bases between. The CDR3 runs 11 residues. Germline-derived CDR1 and CDR2 are SEHNR and FQNEAQ (reference sequence). CDR3 sequence reads: CASSDKYEQYF. CDR3 nucleotide sequence: TGTGCCAGCAGCGACAAGTACGAGCAGTACTTC. The full variable domain, in which reference TRBV7-9 and TRBJ2-7 provide the parts outside the CDR3, is DTGVSQNPRHKITKRGQNVTFRCDPISEHNRLYWYRQTLGQGPEFLTYFQNEAQLEKSRLLSDRFSAERPKGSFSTLEIQRTEQGDSAMYLCASSDKYEQYFGPGTRLTVT.

The V gene is TRBV7-9, the J gene TRBJ2-1; possibly TRBD2 for D (5 bases). The CDR3 has 12 residues. Germline V lookup: CDR1 SEHNR, CDR2 FQNEAQ (reference sequence). Trimming stripped 7 bases from V and 8 bases from J, with 12 bases between. The CDR3 coding sequence is TGTGCCAGCAAGAGGGCCTGGGATGAGCAGTTCTTC. Translated, it gives CASKRAWDEQFF. Full variable domain (missing parts from reference TRBV7-9 and TRBJ2-1): DTGVSQNPRHKITKRGQNVTFRCDPISEHNRLYWYRQTLGQGPEFLTYFQNEAQLEKSRLLSDRFSAERPKGSFSTLEIQRTEQGDSAMYLCASKRAWDEQFFGPGTRLTVL.

V usage is TRBV30 and J usage is TRBJ2-7; 11 bases agree with TRBD1. Germline-derived CDR1 and CDR2 are GTSNPN and SVGIG (reference sequence). The CDR3 runs to 15 residues. V shed 2 bases and J 5 bases; nucleotides not matched to a gene: 8. The CDR3 coding sequence is TGTGCCTGGAGTACAGGGACAGGGGGGAAGGACGAGCAGTACTTC. Translation gives CAWSTGTGGKDEQYF.

The gene calls are TRBV21-1 and TRBJ2-6; the table's TRBD2 call for D was not verified on the DNA. TRBV21-1 has pseudogene status. The CDR3 covers 14 residues. As DNA, the CDR3 is TGTGCCAGCCCTAAAAGCTCTGGGGCCAACGTCCTGACTTTC. Its translation: CASPKSSGANVLTF.

Only one count was recorded for this clone. Other DNA sequences within the sample encode an identical CDR3. V gene TRBV27 combines with J gene TRBJ2-7; TRBD2 agrees at 13 bases. This CDR3 contains 16 residues. Looked up from germline, CDR1 is MNHEY and CDR2 is SMNVEV (reference sequence). Trimming removed 1 base from V and 2 bases from J; junction bases left unmatched: 2. The CDR3 DNA reads as TGTGCCAGCAGTTTATTGGGGACTAGCGGGGCCTACGAGCAGTACTTC. Translating gives CASSLLGTSGAYEQYF.

This clone was picked up one time. This chain joins TRBV10-2 and TRBJ1-5; D may be TRBD1 (6 bases). The length of the CDR3 is 17 residues. The germline V gene encodes CDR1 WSHSY and CDR2 SAAADI. V was shortened by 0 bases and J by 6 bases, with 18 bases between the two germline ends. DNA for the CDR3: TGCGCCAGCAGTGAGTCGACGGGGGGAGGGGGTATTCAGCCCCAGCATTTT. Its translation: CASSESTGGGGIQPQHF.

The CDR3 spells CSVDFTTSGSTDTQYF. As DNA, the CDR3 is TGCAGCGTTGATTTCACTACTAGCGGGAGCACAGATACGCAGTATTTT. This chain joins TRBV29-1 and TRBJ2-3, with 9 nucleotides matching TRBD2. This CDR3 is built from 16 residues. Germline loops: CDR1 SQVTM, CDR2 ANQGSEA. Trimming at V came to 3 bases and at J to 0 bases, leaving 7 bases not matched to a gene.

V gene TRBV28 combines with J gene TRBJ2-1, with unresolved D. V gave up 4 bases and J gave up 4 bases, with 11 bases separating them. Per germline, CDR1 MDHEN and CDR2 SYDVKM. This CDR3 has 14 amino acids. The chain's CDR3 is CASSSGRSYNEQFF. DNA for the CDR3: TGTGCCAGCAGTTCTGGACGGTCTTACAATGAGCAGTTCTTC. Together with reference TRBV28 and TRBJ2-1, the CDR3 gives the full variable domain: DVKVTQSSRYLVKRTGEKVFLECVQDMDHENMFWYRQDPGLGLRLIYFSYDVKMKEKGDIPEGYSVSREKKERFSLILESASTNQTSMYLCASSSGRSYNEQFFGPGTRLTVL.

This chain joins TRBV28 and TRBJ2-7; weak D call: TRBD1 (8 bases). The CDR3 loop spans 16 amino acids. V lost 3 bases to trimming and J lost 7 bases, with 22 bases between them. Germline CDR1 is MDHEN and CDR2 is SYDVKM. In DNA form, the CDR3 reads TGTGCCAGCAGTTTGGGGGGGACAGGTTCACCTCGGGAGCAGTACTTC. This translates into CASSLGGTGSPREQYF.